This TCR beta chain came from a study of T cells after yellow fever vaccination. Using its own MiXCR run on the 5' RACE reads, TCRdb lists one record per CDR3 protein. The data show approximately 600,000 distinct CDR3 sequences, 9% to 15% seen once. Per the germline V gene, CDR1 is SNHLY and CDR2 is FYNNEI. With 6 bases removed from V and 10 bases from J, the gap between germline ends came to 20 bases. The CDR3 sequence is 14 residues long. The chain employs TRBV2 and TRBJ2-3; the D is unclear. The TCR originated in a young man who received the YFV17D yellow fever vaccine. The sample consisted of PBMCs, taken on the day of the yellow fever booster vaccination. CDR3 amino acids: CASRPGLSARAQYF. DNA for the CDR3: TGTGCCAGCAGGCCGGGCCTATCTGCTAGAGCGCAGTATTTT.